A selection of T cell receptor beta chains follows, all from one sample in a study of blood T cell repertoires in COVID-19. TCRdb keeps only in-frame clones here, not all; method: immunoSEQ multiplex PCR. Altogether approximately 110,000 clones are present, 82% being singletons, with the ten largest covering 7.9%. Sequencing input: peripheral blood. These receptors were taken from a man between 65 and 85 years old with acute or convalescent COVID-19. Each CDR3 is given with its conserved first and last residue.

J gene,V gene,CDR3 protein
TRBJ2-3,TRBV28,CASLSLSGGTDTQYF
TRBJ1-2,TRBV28,CASSLSVYGYTF
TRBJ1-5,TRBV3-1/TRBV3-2,CASSRDTGFQPQHF
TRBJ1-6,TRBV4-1,CASSQTVSCSYNSPLHF
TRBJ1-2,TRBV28,CASTGQGLGYTF
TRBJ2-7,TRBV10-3,CAISESTRGEQYF
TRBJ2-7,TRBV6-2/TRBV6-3,CASSRVHLGTYEQYF
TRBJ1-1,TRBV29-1,CSVYRGMNTEAFF
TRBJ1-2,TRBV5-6,CASIGQGLNGYTF
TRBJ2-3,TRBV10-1,CASSEQVSDTQYF
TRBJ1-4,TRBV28,CASSPPRGNTNEKLFF
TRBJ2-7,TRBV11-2,CASTPRGGNYEQYF
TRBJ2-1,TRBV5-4,CASSLARVGYNEQFF
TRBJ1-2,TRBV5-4,CASSLGLSSGKYGYTF
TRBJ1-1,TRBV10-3,CAISERTGGGTEAFF
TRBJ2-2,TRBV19,CASTQAGGPGGELFF
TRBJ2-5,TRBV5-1,CASSLGGGTQETQYF
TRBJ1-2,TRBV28,CAIMHRENRSYTF
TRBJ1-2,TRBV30,CAWSVRGTANNYGYTF